This is a list of T cell receptor beta chains from one sample in a study of blood T cell repertoires in COVID-19. Data came from immunoSEQ multiplex PCR; TCRdb stores just in-frame clones and leaves some out. The sample contains roughly 110,000 clones, about 89% of which appear only once. The sequenced sample consisted of peripheral blood. The source of these receptors is a woman in her twenties or thirties with acute or convalescent COVID-19. CDR3s include the opening cysteine and the closing phenylalanine or tryptophan. A D gene is named only where the DNA matches it firmly. A row's size may be missing; if present it is once, few, many or a size class.

abundance: -
v_gene: TRBV24-1
d_gene: -
j_gene: TRBJ1-5
CDR3aa: CATSATGGSNQPQHF
CDR3nt: TGTGCCACCAGTGCCACCGGGGGGAGCAATCAGCCCCAGCATTTT

abundance: -
v_gene: TRBV28
d_gene: -
j_gene: TRBJ2-4
CDR3aa: CASSKDIPVAKNIQYF
CDR3nt: TGTGCCAGCAGCAAGGACATTCCGGTAGCCAAAAACATTCAGTACTTC

abundance: -
v_gene: TRBV5-4
d_gene: -
j_gene: TRBJ1-1
CDR3aa: CASSLSGFTEAFF
CDR3nt: TGTGCCAGCAGCCTTTCAGGGTTCACTGAAGCTTTCTTT

abundance: -
v_gene: TRBV19
d_gene: -
j_gene: TRBJ1-6
CDR3aa: CASSFGGQAGSSYNSPLHF
CDR3nt: TGTGCCAGTAGCTTCGGGGGGCAGGCCGGAAGCTCCTATAATTCACCCCTCCACTTT

abundance: -
v_gene: TRBV6-6
d_gene: -
j_gene: TRBJ1-4
CDR3aa: CASSYLTRGNEKLFF
CDR3nt: TGTGCCAGCAGTTACTTGACCAGGGGCAATGAAAAACTGTTTTTT

abundance: -
v_gene: TRBV4-1
d_gene: -
j_gene: TRBJ2-3
CDR3aa: CASSQGHRRNTDTQYF
CDR3nt: TGCGCCAGCAGCCAAGGACACAGGCGAAACACAGATACGCAGTATTTT

abundance: -
v_gene: TRBV6-5
d_gene: -
j_gene: TRBJ1-6
CDR3aa: CASRPGGISPLHF
CDR3nt: TGTGCCAGCAGGCCCGGGGGTATTTCACCCCTCCACTTT

abundance: -
v_gene: TRBV5-5
d_gene: -
j_gene: TRBJ1-1
CDR3aa: CASSLGGGRTEAFF
CDR3nt: TGTGCCAGCAGCTTGGGTGGGGGGAGAACTGAAGCTTTCTTT

abundance: -
v_gene: TRBV9
d_gene: -
j_gene: TRBJ1-2
CDR3aa: CASSVRDSYGYTF
CDR3nt: TGTGCCAGCAGCGTAAGGGACTCCTATGGCTACACCTTC

abundance: -
v_gene: TRBV19
d_gene: TRBD2
j_gene: TRBJ2-2
CDR3aa: CASSIWTSENTGELFF
CDR3nt: TGTGCCAGTAGTATATGGACTAGCGAGAACACCGGGGAGCTGTTTTTT

abundance: -
v_gene: TRBV28
d_gene: TRBD1
j_gene: TRBJ1-1
CDR3aa: CASRTNRGRMNTEAFF
CDR3nt: TGTGCCAGCAGAACCAACAGGGGGAGAATGAACACTGAAGCTTTCTTT

abundance: -
v_gene: TRBV29-1
d_gene: -
j_gene: TRBJ1-1
CDR3aa: CSVRHRERAFF
CDR3nt: TGCAGCGTTCGACACAGGGAGCGGGCTTTCTTT

abundance: -
v_gene: TRBV7-9
d_gene: -
j_gene: TRBJ2-3
CDR3aa: CASLRTVSTDTQYF
CDR3nt: TGTGCCAGCCTCCGGACAGTTAGCACAGATACGCAGTATTTT

abundance: -
v_gene: TRBV7-2
d_gene: -
j_gene: TRBJ1-6
CDR3aa: CASSLRPGAWGGDNSPLHF
CDR3nt: TGTGCCAGCAGCTTAAGGCCCGGAGCCTGGGGCGGGGATAATTCACCCCTCCACTTT

abundance: -
v_gene: TRBV2
d_gene: TRBD2
j_gene: TRBJ2-4
CDR3aa: CASTMLAGGYTTNIQYF
CDR3nt: TGTGCCAGCACCATGCTAGCGGGGGGTTACACAACAAACATTCAGTACTTC

abundance: -
v_gene: TRBV27
d_gene: -
j_gene: TRBJ2-1
CDR3aa: CASSAPGRGKGLANYNEQFF
CDR3nt: TGTGCCAGCAGTGCACCGGGCAGGGGTAAAGGTTTAGCGAACTACAATGAGCAGTTCTTC

abundance: -
v_gene: TRBV4-3
d_gene: TRBD1
j_gene: TRBJ1-2
CDR3aa: CASSQLGQGALGYTF
CDR3nt: TGCGCCAGCAGCCAACTGGGACAGGGGGCTCTTGGCTACACCTTC

abundance: -
v_gene: TRBV27
d_gene: -
j_gene: TRBJ2-3
CDR3aa: CASSLSGGSTDTQYF
CDR3nt: TGTGCCAGCAGTTTATCAGGCGGCAGCACAGATACGCAGTATTTT

abundance: -
v_gene: TRBV3-1/TRBV3-2
d_gene: TRBD2
j_gene: TRBJ2-1
CDR3aa: CASSLLGRDEQFF
CDR3nt: TGTGCCAGCAGCCTCCTTGGGAGGGATGAGCAGTTCTTC

abundance: -
v_gene: TRBV10-3
d_gene: -
j_gene: TRBJ1-1
CDR3aa: CAISEIGGIVMNTEAFF
CDR3nt: TGTGCCATCAGTGAGATTGGGGGGATAGTCATGAACACTGAAGCTTTCTTT

abundance: -
v_gene: TRBV30
d_gene: -
j_gene: TRBJ1-3
CDR3aa: CALGVAGNTIYF
CDR3nt: TGTGCCTTAGGGGTGGCTGGAAACACCATATATTTT

abundance: -
v_gene: TRBV27
d_gene: TRBD1
j_gene: TRBJ1-2
CDR3aa: CASSLTGTGVLDGYTF
CDR3nt: TGTGCCAGCAGTTTAACCGGGACAGGGGTGTTGGATGGCTACACCTTC

abundance: -
v_gene: TRBV9
d_gene: TRBD2
j_gene: TRBJ2-1
CDR3aa: CASSVRLAGGRNEQFF
CDR3nt: TGTGCCAGCAGCGTCCGACTAGCGGGGGGGCGGAATGAGCAGTTCTTC

abundance: -
v_gene: TRBV19
d_gene: -
j_gene: TRBJ1-2
CDR3aa: CASSTSRRGGHGYTF
CDR3nt: TGTGCCAGTAGTACATCTCGCAGGGGCGGGCATGGCTACACCTTC

abundance: -
v_gene: TRBV18
d_gene: TRBD2
j_gene: TRBJ2-7
CDR3aa: CASSPQGSGGTYEQYF
CDR3nt: TGTGCCAGCTCACCACAGGGTAGCGGGGGGACCTACGAGCAGTACTTC

abundance: -
v_gene: TRBV13
d_gene: -
j_gene: TRBJ1-1
CDR3aa: CASSLGSAGSYTEAFF
CDR3nt: TGTGCCAGCAGCTTAGGTAGCGCGGGGAGTTATACTGAAGCTTTCTTT

abundance: -
v_gene: TRBV19
d_gene: TRBD1
j_gene: TRBJ1-5
CDR3aa: CASSPQGWAQHF
CDR3nt: TGTGCCAGTAGCCCACAGGGGTGGGCCCAGCATTTT

abundance: -
v_gene: TRBV4-2
d_gene: -
j_gene: TRBJ1-6
CDR3aa: CASSQEDRGSSPLHF
CDR3nt: TGTGCCAGCAGCCAAGAAGATAGGGGTAGTTCACCCCTCCACTTT

abundance: once
v_gene: TRBV5-1
d_gene: TRBD1
j_gene: TRBJ2-2
CDR3aa: CASSPGQGGELFF
CDR3nt: TGCGCCAGCAGCCCTGGACAGGGCGGGGAGCTGTTTTTT

abundance: -
v_gene: TRBV28
d_gene: TRBD1
j_gene: TRBJ1-5
CDR3aa: CASSLRGQASNQPQHF
CDR3nt: TGTGCCAGCAGTTTGCGAGGACAGGCTAGCAATCAGCCCCAGCATTTT

abundance: -
v_gene: TRBV10-3
d_gene: -
j_gene: TRBJ2-2
CDR3aa: CAISPPGGLAGELFF
CDR3nt: TGTGCCATCAGTCCCCCTGGAGGGCTCGCCGGGGAGCTGTTTTTT

abundance: once
v_gene: TRBV2
d_gene: -
j_gene: TRBJ1-1
CDR3aa: CASSRDFVGTPGSEAFF
CDR3nt: TGTGCCAGCAGCCGGGACTTTGTGGGGACTCCCGGCTCTGAAGCTTTCTTT

abundance: -
v_gene: TRBV9
d_gene: -
j_gene: TRBJ1-1
CDR3aa: CASSIGQMHTEAFF
CDR3nt: TGTGCCAGCAGCATCGGACAGATGCACACTGAAGCTTTCTTT

abundance: -
v_gene: TRBV4-2
d_gene: -
j_gene: TRBJ1-5
CDR3aa: CASSQVGGNSNQPQHF
CDR3nt: TGTGCCAGCAGCCAAGTCGGGGGTAATAGCAATCAGCCCCAGCATTTT

abundance: -
v_gene: TRBV28
d_gene: -
j_gene: TRBJ2-1
CDR3aa: CASSLSLEQFF
CDR3nt: TGTGCCAGCAGTTTATCCTTAGAGCAGTTCTTC